Following are 17 T cell receptor beta chains from one sample sequenced in a study of blood T cells in healthy people across ages. A second about 7 to 11 cycle PCR used barcoded and J-beta primers. One entry per CDR3 protein results from TCRdb running MiXCR on the 5' RACE reads. The sample comprises 1.5 million or so distinct CDR3 sequences, about 45% of which are singletons, and about 4.1% rests with the top ten. The sequenced sample was blood. The receptors come from a woman between 18 and 30 years old in good health.

The gene calls are TRBV27 and TRBJ1-5, with a possible D match to TRBD1 (6 bases). V lost 8 bases and J lost 5, with 16 bases in between. This CDR3 contains 14 residues. In germline, CDR1 is MNHEY, CDR2 SMNVEV (reference sequence). The CDR3 sequence is CASEKTGTDQPQHF. CDR3 DNA: TGTGCCAGCGAAAAGACAGGAACCGATCAGCCCCAGCATTTT.

This clonotype was seen only a few times. The CDR3 DNA follows: TGTGCCAGCAGGGGAGTAGACAGGGTATGGGAGACCCAGTACTTC. This encodes CASRGVDRVWETQYF. The rearrangement joins TRBV7-2 to TRBJ2-5, with 7 bases that match TRBD1. J lost 5 bases, V lost 6 bases, and 12 bases had no gene match. The CDR3 consists of 15 residues. Per germline, CDR1 SGHTA and CDR2 FQGNSA.

This clonotype was seen more than once but under ten times. This chain connects TRBV10-3 to TRBJ1-4; D not resolved. The CDR3 has 13 residues. Germline loops: CDR1 ENHRY, CDR2 SYGVKD. V dropped 2 bases and J dropped 5 bases, with 6 bases sitting between them. CDR3 protein: CAISERGNEKLFF. In DNA, the CDR3 is TGTGCCATCAGTGAGCGGGGAAATGAAAAACTGTTTTTT.

This chain connects TRBV18 to TRBJ1-1, with no clear D. CDR3 length equals 14 residues. Germline V CDR1 and CDR2: KGHSH, LQKENI. The V and J ends lost 2 bases and 2 bases respectively, with 9 bases between them. CDR3 residues: CASSPGYGNTEAFF. As DNA, the CDR3 is TGTGCCAGCTCACCAGGTTACGGAAACACTGAAGCTTTCTTT.

With regard to this clonotype: At one end the junction does not follow the germline gene, possibly because of a read error. The chain has TRBV20-1 and TRBJ2-2; 10 bases are a match to TRBD2. CDR3 size: 14 residues. Germline CDR1 reads DFQATT; CDR2 reads SNEGSKA (reference sequence). The CDR3 DNA is TGCAATGCTAGTTGGGGACTAGCGACCGGGGAGCTGTTTTTT. The encoded protein is CNASWGLATGELFF.

A word on this clonotype: A junction end diverges from the germline sequence, so it may reflect a read error. V and J are TRBV5-1 and TRBJ2-7; D gene uncertain. CDR1 and CDR2 from the germline V gene are SGHRS and YFSETQ. This CDR3 is 13 amino acids long. CDR3 protein: CASSATGAYEQYF. For the CDR3, the DNA is TGTGCCAGCAGCGCAACCGGAGCGTACGAGCAGTACTTC.

V usage is TRBV12-3 or TRBV12-4 and J usage is TRBJ2-1, with 7 bases lining up with TRBD1. The DNA end favors TRBJ2-7, so the J call may be wrong. The CDR3 contains 14 residues. The CDR3 bases are TGTGCCAGCAGTTCCGGACAGGCCCCCTACGAGCAGTACTTC. This sequence encodes CASSSGQAPYEQYF.

The chain has TRBV7-6 and TRBJ2-5; a weak D match, TRBD1 (5 bases). The J call may be faulty, since TRBJ2-7 better matches the DNA end. The CDR3 is made up of 12 amino acids. Germline CDR1 SGHVS, CDR2 FNYEAQ. The CDR3 region is CASSMTAYEQYF. As DNA, the CDR3 is TGTGCCAGCAGCATGACAGCCTACGAGCAGTACTTC.

The chain carries TRBV6-5 and TRBJ2-1; 7 positions agree with TRBD2. The CDR3 loop spans 16 amino acids. Germline values: CDR1 MNHEY, CDR2 SVGAGI. V was pared by 0 bases and J by 8 bases, with 10 bases of the junction left unmatched. The CDR3 DNA is TGTGCCAGCAGTTACTCCCCTGGCGGGAGTCGCGATGAGCAGTTCTTC. This gives the protein CASSYSPGGSRDEQFF.

This clonotype was counted ten times or more. CDR3 region: CSVGTYNEQFF. DNA of the CDR3: TGCAGCGTCGGGACGTACAATGAGCAGTTCTTC. V and J are TRBV29-1 and TRBJ2-1, with D perhaps TRBD1 or TRBD2 (5 bases each). The CDR3 runs to 11 residues. V was cut by 6 bases and J by 4 bases, with 7 bases left in between. Germline assignment: CDR1 SQVTM and CDR2 ANQGSEA.

V usage is TRBV18 and J usage is TRBJ1-5; D possibly corresponds to TRBD1 (6 bases). The CDR3 consists of 15 residues. V was trimmed by 3 bases and J by 3 bases, leaving 12 bases between them. Germline CDR1 is KGHSH and CDR2 is LQKENI. CDR3 protein: CASSPRRTDNQPQHF. The CDR3 DNA is TGTGCCAGCTCACCTAGGAGGACAGACAATCAGCCCCAGCATTTT.

The CDR3 DNA reads as TGTGCCACCGCTAGCGGGGCGGAAAGCTCCTACAATGAGCAGTTCTTC. Translating it yields CATASGAESSYNEQFF. The J gene is TRBJ2-1, the V gene TRBV24-1; TRBD2 matches 9 bases. From germline, CDR1 is KGHDR and CDR2 SFDVKD. With V trimmed by 9 bases and J by 0 bases, 8 bases remained unmatched. This CDR3 has 16 residues.

CDR3 sequence (DNA): TGCAGTGCTAGAGAGGGGGGGGTCATTGAAGCTTTCTTT. Protein sequence: CSAREGGVIEAFF. V is TRBV20-1 and J is TRBJ1-1; D may be TRBD1 (5 bases). This CDR3 is built from 13 residues. The germline gives CDR1 DFQATT, CDR2 SNEGSKA (reference sequence). V lost 0 bases, J lost 7 bases, and 12 bases lay in between.

The CDR3: CSAPRQGRTVTGAFF. CDR3 nucleotide sequence: TGCAGTGCCCCCCGACAGGGGAGGACTGTGACAGGAGCTTTCTTT. The chain couples TRBV20-1 to TRBJ1-1; TRBD1 agrees at 8 bases. The CDR3 is made up of 15 amino acids. V was pared by 6 bases and J by 10 bases, with 19 bases of the junction left unmatched. In germline, CDR1 is DFQATT, CDR2 SNEGSKA (reference sequence).

The chain joins TRBV7-9 to TRBJ2-1; 7 positions agree with TRBD2. From germline, CDR1 is SEHNR and CDR2 FQNEAQ (reference sequence). The CDR3 spans 17 residues. V dropped 5 bases and J dropped 8; count of bases not matched to a gene: 18. The CDR3 protein is CASSPTKRLAGADEQFF. The CDR3 region has the DNA TGTGCCAGCAGCCCTACTAAACGACTAGCCGGAGCCGATGAGCAGTTCTTC.

This clonotype was picked up a small number of times. The chain uses TRBV5-1 and TRBJ2-5; no clear D gene. CDR3 length: 15 amino acids. The V end lost 0 bases, the J end lost 0 bases, and 9 bases lay between the germline ends. CDR1 is SGHRS, CDR2 YFSETQ, per germline. The DNA for the CDR3 is TGCGCCAGCAGCTTGGTGACTCCGTACCAAGAGACCCAGTACTTC. Encoded protein: CASSLVTPYQETQYF.

This clonotype was recorded a few times. The rearrangement links TRBV12-3 or TRBV12-4 to TRBJ2-3, with TRBD1 identical over 9 bases. V dropped 3 bases and J dropped 13; count of bases not matched to a gene: 11. The CDR3 sequence is 14 residues long. The CDR3 nucleotides read TGTGCCAGCAGTTTGGGACAGGGAGTTTCCTGGGAGTATTTT. Protein: CASSLGQGVSWEYF.